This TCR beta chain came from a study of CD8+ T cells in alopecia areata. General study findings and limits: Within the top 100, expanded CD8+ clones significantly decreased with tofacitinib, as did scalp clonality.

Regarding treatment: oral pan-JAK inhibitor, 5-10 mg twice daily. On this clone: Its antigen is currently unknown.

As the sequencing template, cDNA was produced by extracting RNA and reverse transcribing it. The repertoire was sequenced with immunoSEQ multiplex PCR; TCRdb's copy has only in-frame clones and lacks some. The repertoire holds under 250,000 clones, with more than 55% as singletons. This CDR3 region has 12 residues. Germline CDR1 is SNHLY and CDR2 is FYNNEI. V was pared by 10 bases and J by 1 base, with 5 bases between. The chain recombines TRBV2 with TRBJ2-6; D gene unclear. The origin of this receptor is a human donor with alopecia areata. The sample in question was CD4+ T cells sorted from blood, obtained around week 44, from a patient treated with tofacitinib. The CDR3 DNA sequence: TGTGCCACCGGTTCTGGGGCCAACGTCCTGACTTTC. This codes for CATGSGANVLTF.